The clone carrying this TCR beta chain was seen only a few times. Its matching antigen is unknown. As every portion of the isolated RNA was reverse transcribed, the sequencing read expressed TCRB transcripts. Profiling relied on immunoSEQ multiplex PCR, and the TCRdb table lists in-frame clones only, not all of them. The sample comprises about 390,000 clones, around a tenth of which are singletons, and about 0.6% rests with the top ten. With 3 bases clipped from V and 2 bases from J, the junction kept 5 bases outside the gene matches. The CDR3 is made up of 15 amino acids. The germline CDR1 and CDR2 sequences are SGHRS and YFSETQ. This entry belongs to a study of beta chain features in type 1 diabetes. Study information: When patients were set against healthy donors, age, gender and cell yields were similar. Overall study results and limits: Moderately but significantly shorter TCRB CDR3s were found in Type 1 diabetes patients in all four CD4+ subsets. The study found that naive, central memory and Treg TCRB repertoires appeared more similar in patients than in healthy donors.

Every donor provided one heparinised blood draw, which averaged approximately 100 mL. Via the markers CD45RO/CCR7/CD25/CD127/CD95/CD27, stem cell-like memory, regulatory, central memory and naive CD4+ cells were sorted. The sequence came from a man younger than 40 with type 1 diabetes. The chain recombines TRBV5-1 with TRBJ2-5, with 9 bases matching TRBD1. The sample taken for sequencing was central memory CD4+ T cells from blood. CDR3 residues: CASSSGQGIQETQYF. The CDR3 coding sequence is TGCGCCAGCAGCTCCGGACAGGGGATTCAAGAGACCCAGTACTTC.